These 31 T cell receptor beta chains share one sample of origin, sequenced in a study of cytomegalovirus exposure and HLA in healthy donors. The PCR used 60 Vbeta and 13 Jbeta primers. Using immunoSEQ multiplex PCR, the repertoire was profiled, and TCRdb retains in-frame clones only, with some absent. This sample has 90,000 to 150,000 clones, with under 85% found just once. Sequenced sample: PBMCs. The receptors originated from a man between 18 and 29 years old in good health and CMV-seropositive.

The J gene is TRBJ1-1, the V gene TRBV5-1; D is undetermined. The CDR3 runs 14 residues. Germline lookup yields CDR1 SGHRS and CDR2 YFSETQ. Trimming pared 6 bases from V and 0 bases from J, leaving 12 bases between. The DNA of the CDR3 is TGCGCCAGCACGCCCGGGAATATGAACACTGAAGCTTTCTTT. Its protein product is CASTPGNMNTEAFF.

This chain joins TRBV29-1 and TRBJ2-1; D is perhaps TRBD2 (5 bases). Trimming took 6 bases from V and 6 from J, leaving 15 bases between them. CDR3 length: 13 residues. The V gene's germline CDR1 is SQVTM and CDR2 ANQGSEA. CDR3: CSVRLEVSNEQFF. CDR3 sequence (DNA): TGCAGCGTCCGACTGGAGGTATCCAATGAGCAGTTCTTC.

This chain uses TRBV19 with TRBJ2-1, with 7 bases aligning to TRBD2. The CDR3 is 14 amino acids. V shed 5 bases, J shed 5 bases, and the junction held 6 bases outside the gene matches. Germline CDR1 LNHDA, CDR2 SQIVND (reference sequence). CDR3: CASSLRGEHNEQFF. Written as DNA, the CDR3 is TGTGCCAGTAGTCTCCGGGGGGAACACAATGAGCAGTTCTTC. Combining the CDR3 with reference TRBV19 and TRBJ2-1 gives the whole variable domain DGGITQSPKYLFRKEGQNVTLSCEQNLNHDAMYWYRQDPGQGLRLIYYSQIVNDFQKGDIAEGYSVSREKKESFPLTVTSAQKNPTAFYLCASSLRGEHNEQFFGPGTRLTVL.

The chain has TRBV10-3 and TRBJ2-6; D gene uncertain. Germline CDR1 and CDR2: ENHRY and SYGVKD. The V end was cut by 3 bases, the J end by 4 bases, with 13 bases between. CDR3 length: 16 amino acids. The CDR3 spells CAISDGLASGANVLTF. As DNA, the CDR3 is TGTGCCATCAGTGATGGTCTGGCCTCAGGGGCCAACGTCCTGACTTTC.

The chain carries TRBV6-1 and TRBJ1-5; no clear D. This CDR3 has 13 amino acids. V dropped 2 bases and J dropped 6 bases, with 8 bases sitting between them. Per the germline V gene, CDR1 is MNHNS and CDR2 is SASEGT. CDR3 residues: CASSEREGQPQHF. The CDR3 DNA reads TGTGCCAGCAGTGAAAGAGAGGGTCAGCCCCAGCATTTT.

The chain carries TRBV5-1 and TRBJ2-7; no clear D gene. Trimming took 0 bases from V and 3 from J, leaving 7 bases between them. The CDR3 sequence is 13 residues long. Germline V gives CDR1 SGHRS, CDR2 YFSETQ. The CDR3 DNA follows: TGCGCCAGCAGCTTGGCAGATGACTACGAGCAGTACTTC. Encoded protein: CASSLADDYEQYF.

V and J are TRBV7-9 and TRBJ2-7; TRBD1 matches at 10 bases. Germline V gene lookup returns CDR1 SEHNR and CDR2 FQNEAQ (reference sequence). The junction had 6 bases not matched to a gene; V was cut back by 5 bases and J by 2 bases. The CDR3 consists of 15 residues. The CDR3 protein is CASSPRTGGAYEQYF. The CDR3 DNA follows: TGTGCCAGCAGCCCTAGGACAGGGGGTGCCTACGAGCAGTACTTC. The whole variable domain, remainder taken from reference TRBV7-9 and TRBJ2-7, is DTGVSQNPRHKITKRGQNVTFRCDPISEHNRLYWYRQTLGQGPEFLTYFQNEAQLEKSRLLSDRFSAERPKGSFSTLEIQRTEQGDSAMYLCASSPRTGGAYEQYFGPGTRLTVT.

This clone has more than one count but fewer than ten. Here the CDR3 reads CASSGTGIEQYF. The CDR3 coding sequence is TGCGCCAGCAGCGGGACAGGGATCGAGCAGTACTTC. The rearrangement joins TRBV5-1 to TRBJ2-7, with 9 bases matching TRBD1. The CDR3 is 12 residues long. Germline V gene lookup returns CDR1 SGHRS and CDR2 YFSETQ. V lost 4 bases and J lost 6; bases outside the gene matches: 2.

The table lists this clone with a few counts. This chain uses TRBV4-1 with TRBJ1-1; perhaps TRBD1 as D (5 bases). From germline, CDR1 is MGHRA and CDR2 YSYEKL. The CDR3 spans 17 residues. V gave up 3 bases and J gave up 5 bases, with 22 bases separating them. The CDR3 protein is CASSHAPPWGDKTEAFF. CDR3 DNA sequence: TGCGCCAGCAGCCATGCCCCCCCATGGGGGGATAAAACTGAAGCTTTCTTT.

Note on this clone: One end of the junction does not line up with germline, which may come from a read error. The J gene is TRBJ2-3, the V gene TRBV5-1, with TRBD2 identical over 7 bases. CDR3 size: 16 residues. In germline, CDR1 is SGHRS, CDR2 YFSETQ. The CDR3 sequence: CASNLLPGLGTDTQYF. The CDR3 DNA reads TGCGCCAGCAACTTGCTTCCCGGACTAGGGACAGATACGCAGTATTTT. Complete variable domain (other parts from reference TRBV5-1 and TRBJ2-3): KAGVTQTPRYLIKTRGQQVTLSCSPISGHRSVSWYQQTPGQGLQFLFEYFSETQRNKGNFPGRFSGRQFSNSRSEMNVSTLELGDSALYLCASNLLPGLGTDTQYFGPGTRLTVL.

The chain combines TRBV6-1 with TRBJ2-7; D may be TRBD2 (6 bases). V was cut by 2 bases and J by 1 base, with 9 bases left in between. Germline-derived CDR1 and CDR2 are MNHNS and SASEGT. The CDR3 consists of 14 residues. The DNA of the CDR3 is TGTGCCAGCAGTGAATGGGGGGTATCCTACGAGCAGTACTTC. Its protein is CASSEWGVSYEQYF.

This chain connects TRBV14 to TRBJ2-5; 14 bases match TRBD2. The CDR3 is 16 amino acids. J gave up 5 bases and V 4 bases, and 6 bases lay outside the gene matches. Per germline, CDR1 SGHDN and CDR2 FVKESK. CDR3 sequence (DNA): TGTGCCAGCAGCCCGGGACTAGCGGGAGCGTATGAGACCCAGTACTTC. It is translated as CASSPGLAGAYETQYF.

The chain combines TRBV6-1 with TRBJ1-4; D perhaps matches TRBD1 (6 bases). Trimming pared 1 base from V and 8 bases from J, leaving 11 bases between. From germline, CDR1 is MNHNS and CDR2 SASEGT. The CDR3 has 14 residues. The CDR3: CASSEGQAREKLFF. CDR3 coding DNA: TGTGCCAGCAGTGAAGGACAGGCTAGGGAAAAACTGTTTTTT.

This clone has only a few counts. V gene TRBV14 combines with J gene TRBJ2-1; D gene uncertain. The CDR3 covers 12 residues. V was clipped by 5 bases and J by 6 bases, with 8 bases between them. The germline CDR1 and CDR2 sequences are SGHDN and FVKESK. In nucleotides, the CDR3 is TGTGCCAGCAGCTACAGTCCCAATGAGCAGTTCTTC. Translation: CASSYSPNEQFF.

The chain recombines TRBV9 with TRBJ2-5, with 10 bases identical to TRBD2. The V gene end was trimmed by 4 bases and the J gene end by 2 bases; junction bases not matched to a gene: 8. From germline, CDR1 is SGDLS and CDR2 YYNGEE. The CDR3 length is 16 residues. The CDR3 is CASSPLLAGLQETQYF. The CDR3 DNA reads TGTGCCAGCAGCCCGTTACTAGCGGGGCTACAAGAGACCCAGTACTTC. The entire variable domain, with the rest obtained from reference TRBV9 and TRBJ2-5, is as follows: DSGVTQTPKHLITATGQRVTLRCSPRSGDLSVYWYQQSLDQGLQFLIQYYNGEERAKGNILERFSAQQFPDLHSELNLSSLELGDSALYFCASSPLLAGLQETQYFGPGTRLLVL.

The chain has TRBV5-6 and TRBJ2-7; 9 bases map to TRBD1. The CDR3 sequence is 16 residues long. Trimming at V came to 2 bases and at J to 5 bases, leaving 11 bases not matched to a gene. Germline V gene data show CDR1 as SGHDT and CDR2 as YYEEEE. CDR3 sequence reads: CASSFQPGTGLDEQYF. Written as DNA, the CDR3 is TGTGCCAGCAGCTTTCAACCCGGGACAGGGCTCGACGAGCAGTACTTC.

The chain couples TRBV5-5 to TRBJ1-6; no clear D. Trimming took 0 bases from V and 4 from J, leaving 8 bases between them. The CDR3 consists of 15 residues. Germline V lookup: CDR1 SGHKS, CDR2 YYEKEE (reference sequence). In DNA, the CDR3 is TGTGCCAGCAGCTTGGGACTGCTTTATAATTCACCCCTCCACTTT. Its protein product is CASSLGLLYNSPLHF.

The sample holds one count of this clone. The chain uses TRBV9 and TRBJ1-1; no clear D gene. V gave up 0 bases and J gave up 4 bases, with 13 bases separating them. Germline CDR1 and CDR2: SGDLS and YYNGEE. This CDR3 has 15 amino acids. CDR3 bases: TGTGCCAGCAGCGTAGGCCGGGGATCGGGCACTGAAGCTTTCTTT. Amino acid sequence: CASSVGRGSGTEAFF. The variable domain in full, with the rest retrieved from reference TRBV9 and TRBJ1-1, is DSGVTQTPKHLITATGQRVTLRCSPRSGDLSVYWYQQSLDQGLQFLIQYYNGEERAKGNILERFSAQQFPDLHSELNLSSLELGDSALYFCASSVGRGSGTEAFFGQGTRLTVV.

The chain carries TRBV19 and TRBJ1-6; D is unclear. The CDR3 spans 12 residues. CDR1 LNHDA and CDR2 SQIVND come from the germline V gene (reference sequence). Trimming cost V 3 bases and J 8 bases, with 5 bases left between them. The CDR3 DNA reads as TGTGCCAGTAGTATTACAGATTCACCCCTCCACTTT. Translation: CASSITDSPLHF.

As to this clone: Other DNA variants within this sample encode the same CDR3. This sequence joins TRBV18 and TRBJ1-2; 7 nucleotides line up with TRBD1. There are 13 residues in the CDR3. From germline, CDR1 is KGHSH and CDR2 LQKENI. V dropped 3 bases and J dropped 2; count of bases not matched to a gene: 0. CDR3 nucleotide sequence: TGTGCCAGCTCACCGACAGGGAACTATGGCTACACCTTC. This sequence encodes CASSPTGNYGYTF.

The rearrangement joins TRBV6-5 to TRBJ1-1, with D maybe TRBD1 (5 bases). Trimming took 1 base from V and 13 from J, leaving 25 bases between them. In germline, CDR1 is MNHEY, CDR2 SVGAGI. The CDR3 spans 16 residues. This chain's CDR3 is CASSYFPRGLKEQGFF. Here the CDR3 DNA reads TGTGCCAGCAGTTACTTCCCCCGGGGACTAAAAGAGCAGGGTTTCTTT.

The chain uses TRBV28 and TRBJ1-1; 7 bases are shared with TRBD1. CDR3 size: 14 residues. Germline loops: CDR1 MDHEN, CDR2 SYDVKM. J gave up 1 base and V 5 bases, and 4 bases lay outside the gene matches. The CDR3 reads CASSEQGWNTEAFF. In DNA form, the CDR3 reads TGTGCCAGCAGTGAACAGGGGTGGAACACTGAAGCTTTCTTT.

The V and J genes are TRBV2 and TRBJ1-1; no firm D call. Germline V gene lookup returns CDR1 SNHLY and CDR2 FYNNEI. The V end lost 5 bases, the J end lost 0 bases, and 7 bases lay between the germline ends. CDR3 length: 13 residues. The CDR3 nucleotides read TGTGCCAGCAGTACACATATGAACACTGAAGCTTTCTTT. Translated: CASSTHMNTEAFF.

As to this clone: At one boundary the junction diverges from the germline segment, which might be a read error. The chain combines TRBV15 with TRBJ2-2; D is undetermined. The CDR3 sequence is 14 residues long. In germline, CDR1 is LNHNV, CDR2 YYDKDF (reference sequence). The CDR3 nucleotides read TGTGCCGCCAGCAGAGATTATACGGCCGGGGAGCTGTTTTTT. It translates to CAASRDYTAGELFF.

The rearrangement links TRBV18 to TRBJ2-1; no clear D gene. The CDR3 is 12 residues long. Trimming shortened V by 9 bases and J by 7 bases, and 13 bases separated the two germline ends. The germline V gene has CDR1 KGHSH and CDR2 LQKENI. CDR3 sequence reads: CASELSRNEQFF. For the CDR3, the DNA is TGTGCCAGTGAATTAAGCCGTAATGAGCAGTTCTTC.

This clone was detected a few times. The V and J genes are TRBV6-1 and TRBJ1-2; D is possibly TRBD1 (6 bases). The germline V gene has CDR1 MNHNS and CDR2 SASEGT. The V end lost 7 bases, the J end lost 0 bases, and 12 bases lay between the germline ends. The CDR3 contains 14 residues. Here the CDR3 DNA reads TGTGCCAGCACTCCGGACAGAGCTAACTATGGCTACACCTTC. It is translated as CASTPDRANYGYTF.

This clone has only one observation. J is TRBJ2-7 and V is TRBV29-1, with D uncertain. The CDR3 runs to 13 residues. Germline V CDR1 and CDR2: SQVTM, ANQGSEA. V lost 3 bases and J 2 bases, leaving 11 bases between the germline ends. The CDR3 protein is CSVDSDTTYEQYF. The CDR3 nucleotides are TGCAGCGTTGATTCCGACACAACCTACGAGCAGTACTTC.

This clone was seen just once. V usage is TRBV6-4 and J usage is TRBJ2-1; D is possibly TRBD2 (5 bases). The germline CDR1 and CDR2 sequences are MRHNA and SNTAGT. The V end lost 4 bases, the J end lost 7 bases, and 11 bases lay between the germline ends. The CDR3 runs 13 residues. The CDR3 DNA reads TGTGCCAGCAGTGCCGAACTAGTAAATGAGCAGTTCTTC. Protein product: CASSAELVNEQFF.

On this clone: Other DNA sequences from this sample encode an identical CDR3 as well. The chain employs TRBV7-9 and TRBJ1-1, with unresolved D. This CDR3 spans 15 amino acids. The germline V and J ends were trimmed by 0 bases and 0 bases, with 8 bases remaining between them. Germline assignment: CDR1 SEHNR and CDR2 FQNEAQ (reference sequence). CDR3 protein: CASSLAEGMNTEAFF. The CDR3 region has the DNA TGTGCCAGCAGCTTAGCGGAGGGTATGAACACTGAAGCTTTCTTT.

This clone has a handful of counts. The chain is built from TRBV5-4 and TRBJ1-1; D remains ambiguous. CDR1 and CDR2 from the germline V gene are SGHNT and YYREEE (reference sequence). The V and J ends lost 0 bases and 3 bases respectively, with 12 bases between them. This CDR3 contains 15 residues. This CDR3 is CASSLGIVEDTEAFF. CDR3 nucleotide sequence: TGTGCCAGCAGCTTGGGGATTGTGGAGGACACTGAAGCTTTCTTT.

The V gene is TRBV7-6, the J gene TRBJ1-5, with 7 bases matching TRBD1. J gave up 1 base and V 0 bases, and 3 bases lay outside the gene matches. Germline values: CDR1 SGHVS, CDR2 FNYEAQ. CDR3 length: 16 residues. CDR3 nucleotides: TGTGCCAGCAGCTTAGCGACAGGGTTCAGCAATCAGCCCCAGCATTTT. It encodes CASSLATGFSNQPQHF.